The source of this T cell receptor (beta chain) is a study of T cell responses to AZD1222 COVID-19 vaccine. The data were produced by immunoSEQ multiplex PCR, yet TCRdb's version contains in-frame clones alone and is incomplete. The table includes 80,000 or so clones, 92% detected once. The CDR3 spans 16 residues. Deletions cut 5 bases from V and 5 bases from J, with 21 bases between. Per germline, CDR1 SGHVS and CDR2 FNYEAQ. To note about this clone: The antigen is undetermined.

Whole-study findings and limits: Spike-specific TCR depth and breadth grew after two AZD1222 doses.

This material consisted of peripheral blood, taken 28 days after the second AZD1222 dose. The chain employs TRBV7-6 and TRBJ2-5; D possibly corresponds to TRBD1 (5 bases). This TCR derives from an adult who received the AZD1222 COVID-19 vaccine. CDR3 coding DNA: TGTGCCAGCAGCGCAAGGACATTGGCCGTATGGGAGACCCAGTACTTC. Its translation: CASSARTLAVWETQYF.